These 10 T cell receptor beta chains were all obtained from the same sample, sequenced in a study of cytomegalovirus exposure and HLA in healthy donors. The PCR contained 60 Vbeta and 13 Jbeta primers. Sequencing was performed with immunoSEQ multiplex PCR; in TCRdb, only in-frame clones are kept and a portion is missing. The data show under 150,000 clones, approximately 75% seen once. Sequencing was done on a sample of PBMCs. These receptors were taken from a man aged 50 to 60 in good health and CMV-seropositive.

This clone occurred a few times. The chain combines TRBV6-1 with TRBJ2-6, with D maybe TRBD2 (7 bases). The germline gives CDR1 MNHNS, CDR2 SASEGT. The CDR3 contains 15 residues. V gave up 8 bases and J gave up 2 bases, with 13 bases separating them. This CDR3 reads CASGGGGTGANVLTF. As DNA, the CDR3 is TGTGCCAGCGGAGGGGGAGGGACTGGGGCCAACGTCCTGACTTTC.

The chain is built from TRBV5-1 and TRBJ2-7, with D uncertain. This CDR3 is built from 13 residues. Germline CDR1 SGHRS, CDR2 YFSETQ. The V end was cut by 1 base, the J end by 3 bases, with 8 bases between. CDR3: CASSLNSYYEQYF. In DNA form, the CDR3 reads TGCGCCAGCAGCTTGAATTCCTACTACGAGCAGTACTTC.

The chain couples TRBV6-1 to TRBJ2-7; 7 positions match TRBD1. CDR1 MNHNS and CDR2 SASEGT come from the germline V gene. Germline trimming cut 2 bases from V and 6 bases from J; bases unmatched to any gene: 4. The CDR3 runs to 13 residues. The CDR3 nucleotides read TGTGCCAGCAGTGAAAGACAGGGCCGCGAGCAGTACTTC. Its translation: CASSERQGREQYF.

V and J are TRBV5-6 and TRBJ1-1, with 9 bases lining up with TRBD1. J lost 4 bases, V lost 0 bases, and 4 bases had no gene match. This CDR3 is 15 amino acids long. Germline V gene sequence: CDR1 SGHDT, CDR2 YYEEEE. The CDR3 reads CASSLELTGGTEAFF. CDR3 DNA sequence: TGTGCCAGCAGCTTGGAACTGACAGGGGGCACTGAAGCTTTCTTT.

This chain links TRBV7-8 with TRBJ2-1, with D maybe TRBD2 (6 bases). Germline loops: CDR1 SGHVS, CDR2 FQNEAQ. V was cut by 5 bases and J by 3 bases, with 14 bases left in between. The CDR3 is 15 amino acids. CDR3 residues: CASSPEGLVYNEQFF. The CDR3 nucleotides read TGTGCCAGCAGCCCGGAGGGACTCGTCTACAATGAGCAGTTCTTC.

For this clone: Different DNA sequences within this sample yield the same CDR3. The chain combines TRBV6-5 with TRBJ2-5, with TRBD1 matching over 7 bases. Looked up from germline, CDR1 is MNHEY and CDR2 is SVGAGI. This CDR3 spans 14 amino acids. Germline trimming cut 6 bases from V and 3 bases from J; bases unmatched to any gene: 7. The CDR3 DNA reads as TGTGCCAGCAGCCAAGGGACAGCCAAAGAGACCCAGTACTTC. It specifies CASSQGTAKETQYF.

This clone turned up a few times. This chain links TRBV10-2 with TRBJ2-7, with 8 nucleotides matching TRBD2. The CDR3 extends over 13 amino acids. The junction had 6 bases not matched to a gene; V was cut back by 9 bases and J by 2 bases. Germline assignment: CDR1 WSHSY and CDR2 SAAADI. For the CDR3, the DNA is TGCGCCAGTTTAGCGGGACGACCCTACGAGCAGTACTTC. This translates into CASLAGRPYEQYF.

This clone has just a few counts. The J gene is TRBJ1-1, the V gene TRBV6-4; a possible D gene is TRBD1 (5 bases). This CDR3 spans 15 amino acids. V was shortened by 6 bases and J by 3 bases, with 17 bases between the two germline ends. Germline V gives CDR1 MRHNA, CDR2 SNTAGT. For the CDR3, the DNA is TGTGCCAGCAGAGGGACTTTCCTGGAGGACACTGAAGCTTTCTTT. Protein: CASRGTFLEDTEAFF.

The V gene is TRBV6-5, the J gene TRBJ1-2, with a possible D match to TRBD1 (6 bases). With 6 bases removed from V and 3 bases from J, the gap between germline ends came to 14 bases. Germline V lookup: CDR1 MNHEY, CDR2 SVGAGI. This CDR3 is built from 14 residues. CDR3 region: CASSRTAAYYGYTF. Here the CDR3 DNA reads TGTGCCAGCAGCCGGACAGCAGCTTACTATGGCTACACCTTC.

This rearrangement joins TRBV2 to TRBJ2-1; TRBD2 is a possible D gene (5 bases). The CDR3 is made up of 14 amino acids. Per the germline V gene, CDR1 is SNHLY and CDR2 is FYNNEI. The V end lost 8 bases, the J end lost 2 bases, and 13 bases lay between the germline ends. The CDR3 reads CASWRTVTYNEQFF. CDR3 DNA sequence: TGTGCCAGCTGGAGGACGGTAACCTACAATGAGCAGTTCTTC.